This T cell receptor beta chain was identified during a study of T cells in Graves' hyperthyroidism and ophthalmopathy. The CDR3 totals 17 residues. V was trimmed by 0 bases and J by 2 bases, leaving 14 bases between them. Germline V gene data show CDR1 as SGHRS and CDR2 as YFSETQ. RNA transcripts gave rise to amplified TCR beta CDR3 regions. In the first-round RT-PCR of the TCR CDR3, the HTBI primer set was used. MiXCR, run by TCRdb on the multiplex PCR reads, gives a single entry per CDR3 protein. This sample has about 420,000 distinct CDR3 sequences, with around 16% found just once. Disease duration under 2 months; hyperthyroidism patients were aged 18 to 65. This clonotype showed up just a few times.

This clonotype was sampled from a woman in her late teens or twenties with Graves' hyperthyroidism. Source material: blood. The chain is built from TRBV5-1 and TRBJ2-2, with D maybe TRBD2 (5 bases). The CDR3 DNA sequence: TGCGCCAGCAGCTTGGCCTCGAGTAGGACTAACACCGGGGAGCTGTTTTTT. As protein: CASSLASSRTNTGELFF.